This record looks at one TCR beta chain sequence and its context. This entry comes from a study of blood T cell repertoires in COVID-19. Study information: T cells, B-cell-depleted T cells, or PBMCs supplied cDNA or gDNA.

From germline, CDR1 is KGHSH and CDR2 LQKENI. Trimming shortened V by 2 bases and J by 2 bases, and 16 bases separated the two germline ends. CDR3 length: 18 amino acids. Here immunoSEQ multiplex PCR was the method, and the copy in TCRdb shows in-frame clones only, minus some. The sample includes about 250,000 clones, around 90% of them seen just once. Source material: peripheral blood. The chain has TRBV18 and TRBJ2-6, with a tentative D call TRBD1 (5 bases). This clonotype originated in a woman aged 55-69 years with COVID-19, enrolled during active disease. CDR3 residues: CASSPGVSGSAGANVLTF. Written as DNA, the CDR3 is TGTGCCAGCTCACCAGGGGTGTCAGGGTCCGCTGGGGCCAACGTCCTGACTTTC.